This T cell receptor beta chain derives from a study of T cell repertoires in cytomegalovirus infection. Study at large: The public TCR beta signatures pointed to both CMV infection and matching HLA type.

General observations from the study: Individuals carrying CMV plus the relevant HLA were identified by cumulative frequency of public TCR beta families.

TCRdb used MiXCR to reprocess the reads, holding one entry per CDR3 protein. In the table there are tens of thousands of distinct CDR3 sequences, 4% of which are singletons. This CDR3 region has 13 residues. The V end was cut by 5 bases, the J end by 4 bases, with 11 bases between. Germline V gene lookup returns CDR1 SGHTA and CDR2 FQGNSA. This clonotype occurred many times. Its antigen is not known. The chain combines TRBV7-2 with TRBJ1-1; possibly TRBD1 for D (5 bases). Material for sequencing was PBMCs. The sequence was obtained from a human donor in good health (CMV status not recorded). Some clones in this sample may be carry-over from other donors' samples. This CDR3 reads CASSSQGFTEAFF. CDR3 nucleotides: TGTGCCAGCAGCAGTCAGGGATTCACTGAAGCTTTCTTT.